The 16 T cell receptor beta chains listed next were all sequenced from one sample in a study of cytomegalovirus exposure and HLA in healthy donors. In the PCR, 60 Vbeta and 13 Jbeta primers were used. TCRdb keeps only in-frame clones here, not all; method: immunoSEQ multiplex PCR. The sample includes tens of thousands of clones. The sequencing input was PBMCs. The receptors come from a woman aged 25-40 years in good health and CMV-seropositive.

CDR3 sequence (DNA): TGCAGCGTTGTGTCTTCCAACTTAGTAACTGAAGCTTTCTTT. Translation gives CSVVSSNLVTEAFF. This chain links TRBV29-1 with TRBJ1-1; D uncertain. Looked up from germline, CDR1 is SQVTM and CDR2 is ANQGSEA. Trimming stripped 4 bases from V and 5 bases from J, with 17 bases between. This CDR3 contains 14 residues. Full variable domain (missing parts from reference TRBV29-1 and TRBJ1-1): SAVISQKPSRDICQRGTSLTIQCQVDSQVTMMFWYRQQPGQSLTLIATANQGSEATYESGFVIDKFPISRPNLTFSTLTVSNMSPEDSSIYLCSVVSSNLVTEAFFGQGTRLTVV.

The V gene is TRBV30, the J gene TRBJ2-7; no clear D gene. Germline-derived CDR1 and CDR2 are GTSNPN and SVGIG (reference sequence). The ends were cut back, 5 bases at V and 0 bases at J, with 5 bases in the middle. The CDR3 totals 11 residues. The CDR3: CAWVNSYEQYF. The DNA of the CDR3 is TGTGCCTGGGTAAACTCCTACGAGCAGTACTTC.

Written as DNA, the CDR3 is TGTGCCTGCTGGACAGGGGGCTCCTACGAGCAGTACTTC. This translates into CACWTGGSYEQYF. The genes are TRBV30 and TRBJ2-7; 10 bases fit TRBD1. Looked up from germline, CDR1 is GTSNPN and CDR2 is SVGIG (reference sequence). The CDR3 sequence is 13 residues long. With V trimmed by 6 bases and J by 0 bases, 2 bases remained unmatched.

V is TRBV7-9 and J is TRBJ1-2; 11 positions match TRBD1. The CDR3 totals 17 residues. J was trimmed by 2 bases and V by 5 bases; bases with no gene match: 10. CDR1 and CDR2 from the germline V gene are SEHNR and FQNEAQ (reference sequence). The CDR3 region has the DNA TGTGCCAGCAGCAGGACAGGGGGCGCATTATCCAACTATGGCTACACCTTC. It specifies CASSRTGGALSNYGYTF.

The rearrangement links TRBV27 to TRBJ2-5, with 8 bases lining up with TRBD2. This CDR3 region has 15 residues. With 5 bases clipped from V and 4 bases from J, the junction kept 9 bases outside the gene matches. Looked up from germline, CDR1 is MNHEY and CDR2 is SMNVEV (reference sequence). The CDR3 region is CASSPLRGGGETQYF. The CDR3 DNA is TGTGCCAGCAGTCCTCTACGGGGGGGAGGAGAGACCCAGTACTTC.

V and J are TRBV30 and TRBJ1-2; D gene ambiguous. Germline CDR1 reads GTSNPN; CDR2 reads SVGIG (reference sequence). Trimming cost V 2 bases and J 8 bases, with 15 bases left between them. This CDR3 comprises 13 residues. The CDR3 DNA reads as TGTGCCTGGAGTCCCCTGTGGGCGGGGGGCTACACCTTC. Translating it yields CAWSPLWAGGYTF. Drawing the rest from reference TRBV30 and TRBJ1-2, the complete variable domain is SQTIHQWPATLVQPVGSPLSLECTVEGTSNPNLYWYRQAAGRGLQLLFYSVGIGQISSEVPQNLSASRPQDRQFILSSKKLLLSDSGFYLCAWSPLWAGGYTFGSGTRLTVV.

The DNA for the CDR3 is TGTGCCAGCAGTGAACTGTGGATAGGAGAAGTCGACACCGGGGAGCTGTTTTTT. Translated, it gives CASSELWIGEVDTGELFF. The V call is TRBV11-1, the J call TRBJ2-2; D uncertain. V gave up 6 bases and J gave up 3 bases, with 23 bases separating them. The CDR3 length is 18 residues. In germline, CDR1 is SGHAT, CDR2 FQDESV (reference sequence).

The CDR3 protein is CASSLDRGWAGYTF. For the CDR3, the DNA is TGCGCCAGCAGCTTGGACAGGGGGTGGGCTGGCTACACCTTC. This rearrangement joins TRBV5-1 to TRBJ1-2; TRBD1 aligns across 8 bases. This CDR3 region has 14 residues. CDR1 is SGHRS, CDR2 YFSETQ, per germline. V was clipped by 0 bases and J by 7 bases; unmatched bases: 5.

The chain employs TRBV18 and TRBJ2-1; 14 bases are a match to TRBD2. Germline CDR1 KGHSH, CDR2 LQKENI. The CDR3 covers 16 residues. J was trimmed by 6 bases and V by 0 bases; bases with no gene match: 1. The DNA for the CDR3 is TGTGCCAGCTCACCACCGGGACTAGCGGGGGTCAATGAGCAGTTCTTC. As protein: CASSPPGLAGVNEQFF.

The CDR3: CASSPNRAPDTQYF. DNA of the CDR3: TGTGCCAGCAGCCCCAACAGGGCTCCAGATACGCAGTATTTT. J is TRBJ2-3 and V is TRBV7-2, with a weak D call TRBD1 (6 bases). The CDR3 has 14 amino acids. Deletions cut 5 bases from V and 4 bases from J, with 13 bases between. CDR1 and CDR2 from the germline V gene are SGHTA and FQGNSA.

This rearrangement joins TRBV30 to TRBJ1-5; 11 bases map to TRBD1. Losses at the gene ends were 3 bases for V and 5 bases for J; bases not matched to a gene: 6. Germline lookup yields CDR1 GTSNPN and CDR2 SVGIG (reference sequence). The CDR3 is 15 residues long. The CDR3 loop reads CAWSPGQGDDQPQHF. CDR3 in DNA: TGTGCCTGGAGCCCGGGACAGGGGGATGATCAGCCCCAGCATTTT.

Remarks on this clone: This same CDR3 is encoded by further DNA sequences in the sample. The CDR3 nucleotides read TGCGCCAGCAGCCCTGGGACAGGGAACACTGAAGCTTTCTTT. Amino acid sequence: CASSPGTGNTEAFF. The gene calls are TRBV5-1 and TRBJ1-1; TRBD1 agrees at 8 bases. V lost 4 bases and J lost 1; bases outside the gene matches: 3. The CDR3 is 14 amino acids. The germline CDR1 and CDR2 sequences are SGHRS and YFSETQ.

The rearrangement uses TRBV5-4 and TRBJ2-6; tentatively, D is TRBD1 (6 bases). The V gene lost 1 base and the J gene lost 3 bases, with 8 bases spanning the gap. The germline V gene has CDR1 SGHNT and CDR2 YYREEE (reference sequence). The CDR3 spans 15 residues. In DNA form, the CDR3 reads TGTGCCAGCAGCTTGCCAGGGGATGGGGCCAACGTCCTGACTTTC. Encoded protein: CASSLPGDGANVLTF.

This chain joins TRBV2 and TRBJ1-1; D remains unclear. This CDR3 has 15 residues. V was shortened by 4 bases and J by 1 base, with 13 bases between the two germline ends. CDR1 SNHLY and CDR2 FYNNEI come from the germline V gene. This chain's CDR3 is CASSAPGKWNTEAFF. The CDR3 DNA is TGTGCCAGCAGTGCCCCGGGGAAGTGGAACACTGAAGCTTTCTTT.

V is TRBV7-9 and J is TRBJ1-3; no definite D call. The CDR3 runs to 15 residues. In germline, CDR1 is SEHNR, CDR2 FQNEAQ (reference sequence). V was pared by 6 bases and J by 2 bases, with 14 bases between. The CDR3: CASRHQGGPGNTIYF. In DNA form, the CDR3 reads TGTGCCAGCAGGCATCAAGGTGGGCCTGGAAACACCATATATTTT.

The chain carries TRBV19 and TRBJ1-1; 9 bases are a match to TRBD1. The CDR3 has 13 residues. V shed 6 bases and J 10 bases; nucleotides not matched to a gene: 9. Germline CDR1 is LNHDA and CDR2 is SQIVND (reference sequence). The CDR3 DNA follows: TGTGCCAGTAGCGAACAGGGGGCGCCGACAGCTTTCTTT. Translated: CASSEQGAPTAFF.